The 6 T cell receptor beta chains listed next were all sequenced from one sample in a study of monozygotic twins with inflammatory bowel disease. TCRdb re-called the 5' RACE reads and catalogs CDR3 proteins one per entry, DNA excluded. The sample table includes roughly 160,000 distinct CDR3 sequences. The sequenced sample consisted of blood. The receptors were gathered from a human donor with ulcerative colitis or Crohn's disease, or a healthy co-twin of an affected twin (not recorded which).

V gene TRBV20-1 combines with J gene TRBJ1-1; as DNA is missing, the TRBD1 call by TCRdb cannot be tested. This CDR3 comprises 14 residues. In germline, CDR1 is DFQATT, CDR2 SNEGSKA (reference sequence). Here the CDR3 reads CSAFDPGQGAQAFF.

This chain links TRBV7-2 with TRBJ2-7; no DNA is available, so the TRBD2 call from TCRdb remains unchecked. Looked up from germline, CDR1 is SGHTA and CDR2 is FQGNSA. The CDR3 loop spans 14 amino acids. The CDR3: CASQTLAEAYEQYF.

The V gene is TRBV5-6, the J gene TRBJ1-2; TCRdb's D call of TRBD1 is untestable without DNA. The CDR3 totals 15 residues. Per germline, CDR1 SGHDT and CDR2 YYEEEE. CDR3 protein: CASSTIRQANYGYTF.

The chain couples TRBV5-6 to TRBJ1-2; TCRdb outputs TRBD1, but without DNA this stays unchecked. The germline V gene encodes CDR1 SGHDT and CDR2 YYEEEE. The CDR3 loop spans 13 amino acids. The CDR3 region is CASSSGTGSGYTF.

J is TRBJ1-2 and V is TRBV15; the TCRdb D gene call, TRBD1, has no DNA to confirm it. The CDR3 consists of 14 residues. Germline V gene lookup returns CDR1 LNHNV and CDR2 YYDKDF (reference sequence). CDR3 amino acids: CATSRGGQPYGYTF.

The CDR3 spells CATSLAGYDNEQFF. The rearrangement links TRBV24-1 to TRBJ2-1; the D call of TRBD2 rests on TCRdb alone, since no DNA is present to check it. Germline assignment: CDR1 KGHDR and CDR2 SFDVKD. The CDR3 loop spans 14 amino acids.